Listed below are T cell receptor beta chains from one sample, sequenced in a study of beta chain features in type 1 diabetes. Profiling relied on immunoSEQ multiplex PCR, and the TCRdb table lists in-frame clones only, not all of them. Among 300,000 to 400,000 clones listed, 9.6% were seen once. The sequenced material came from central memory CD4+ T cells from blood. The receptors derive from a young man with type 1 diabetes. The CDR3 runs from the conserved cysteine through the conserved F or W. A D gene is named only where the DNA matches it firmly. Rows may omit the clone size; those that give it use once, few, many or a size class.

TRBJ2-1	few	TRBV25-1	TRBD2	CASSLRGSSYNEQFF	TGTGCCAGCAGTCTCCGCGGGAGCTCCTACAATGAGCAGTTCTTC
TRBJ2-7	NA	TRBV5-1	NA	CASSRNSEAAYEQYF	TGCGCCAGCAGCAGAAACTCGGAGGCGGCTTACGAGCAGTACTTC
TRBJ1-4	few	TRBV18	NA	CASSPITAEKLFF	TGTGCCAGCTCACCAATAACTGCTGAAAAACTGTTTTTT
TRBJ2-7	NA	TRBV2	NA	CASKPRESIYEQYF	TGTGCCAGTAAACCCAGGGAATCCATCTACGAGCAGTACTTC
TRBJ1-1	few	TRBV30	NA	CAPTTGGGTEAFF	TGTGCCCCAACGACGGGGGGAGGGACTGAAGCTTTCTTT
TRBJ2-1	NA	TRBV7-3	NA	CASSLDQGGSSSYNEQFF	TGTGCCAGCAGCTTAGATCAGGGGGGGTCCAGCTCCTACAATGAGCAGTTCTTC
TRBJ2-5	few	TRBV29-1	NA	CSVEAGEETQYF	TGCAGCGTTGAGGCAGGGGAGGAGACCCAGTACTTC
TRBJ1-3	NA	TRBV5-4	NA	CASSSGRDSGNTIYF	TGTGCCAGCAGCTCCGGGCGAGACTCTGGAAACACCATATATTTT
TRBJ2-3	few	TRBV9	TRBD1	CASSQTGSTDTQYF	TGTGCCAGCAGCCAGACAGGGTCCACAGATACGCAGTATTTT
TRBJ2-7	NA	TRBV28	TRBD1	CASSPFARGQGEQYF	TGTGCCAGCAGTCCCTTTGCCAGGGGGCAGGGCGAGCAGTACTTC
TRBJ1-5	few	TRBV7-7	NA	CASSLASGSWSNQPQHF	TGTGCTAGCAGCTTAGCGTCGGGGTCGTGGAGCAATCAGCCCCAGCATTTT
TRBJ2-7	few	TRBV5-1	TRBD2	CASSSTDGLARGYEQYF	TGCGCCAGCAGCTCGACCGACGGACTAGCCCGAGGGTACGAGCAGTACTTC
TRBJ1-4	NA	TRBV27	NA	CASSTKPPYQGNEKLFF	TGTGCCAGCAGTACAAAACCCCCGTACCAGGGGAATGAAAAACTGTTTTTT
TRBJ2-5	NA	TRBV29-1	NA	CSVVQGQETQYF	TGCAGCGTTGTACAGGGCCAAGAGACCCAGTACTTC
TRBJ2-7	NA	TRBV5-4	TRBD1	CASSAYGTAAYEQYF	TGTGCCAGCAGCGCTTACGGGACAGCAGCCTACGAGCAGTACTTC
TRBJ1-1	NA	TRBV5-1	NA	CASSSVQANTEAFF	TGCGCCAGCAGCTCAGTACAGGCGAACACTGAAGCTTTCTTT
TRBJ2-1	NA	TRBV7-9	NA	CASSLAQGSYNEQFF	TGTGCCAGCAGCTTAGCCCAGGGTTCCTACAATGAGCAGTTCTTC
TRBJ2-3	NA	TRBV11-2	NA	CASSLGWASDTQYF	TGTGCCAGCAGCTTAGGTTGGGCGTCAGATACGCAGTATTTT
TRBJ2-7	few	TRBV27	NA	CATRATRREQYF	TGTGCCACCCGGGCAACAAGGAGGGAGCAGTACTTC
TRBJ1-4	NA	TRBV5-5	NA	CASSSILGEKLFF	TGTGCCAGCAGCTCGATTCTAGGTGAAAAACTGTTTTTT
TRBJ2-1	few	TRBV7-3	TRBD2	CASSPSGDYNEQFF	TGTGCCAGCAGCCCTAGCGGAGATTACAATGAGCAGTTCTTC
TRBJ1-1	many	TRBV19	NA	CASSKRTTQGTEAFF	TGTGCCAGTAGTAAACGGACAACCCAGGGGACTGAAGCTTTCTTT
TRBJ1-2	few	TRBV13	TRBD1	CASSTTGDGYTF	TGTGCCAGCAGTACCACAGGGGACGGCTACACCTTC